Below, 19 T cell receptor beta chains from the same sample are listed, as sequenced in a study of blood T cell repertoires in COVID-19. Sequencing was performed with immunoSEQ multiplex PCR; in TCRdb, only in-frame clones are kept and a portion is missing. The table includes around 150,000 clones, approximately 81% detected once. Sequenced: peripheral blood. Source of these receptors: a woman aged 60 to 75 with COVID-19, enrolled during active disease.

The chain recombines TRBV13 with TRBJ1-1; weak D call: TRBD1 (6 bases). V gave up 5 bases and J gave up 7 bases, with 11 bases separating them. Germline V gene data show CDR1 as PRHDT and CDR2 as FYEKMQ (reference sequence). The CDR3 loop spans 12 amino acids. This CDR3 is CASSPRTVEAFF. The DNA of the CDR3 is TGTGCCAGCAGCCCGCGGACAGTTGAAGCTTTCTTT.

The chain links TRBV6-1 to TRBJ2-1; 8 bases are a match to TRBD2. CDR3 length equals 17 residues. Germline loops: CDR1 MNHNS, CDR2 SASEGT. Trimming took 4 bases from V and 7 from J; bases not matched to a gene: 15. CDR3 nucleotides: TGTGCCAGCAGTGTGAACCGGAGGGGCGGGAGGAAAAATGAGCAGTTCTTC. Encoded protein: CASSVNRRGGRKNEQFF.

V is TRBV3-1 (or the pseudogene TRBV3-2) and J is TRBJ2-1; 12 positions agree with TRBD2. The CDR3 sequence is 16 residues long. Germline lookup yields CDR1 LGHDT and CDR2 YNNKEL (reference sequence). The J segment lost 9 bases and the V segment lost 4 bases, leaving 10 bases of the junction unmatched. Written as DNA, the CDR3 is TGTGCCAGCAGCCTCCTCGGACTAGCGGGAAAGACTGAGCAGTTCTTC. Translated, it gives CASSLLGLAGKTEQFF.

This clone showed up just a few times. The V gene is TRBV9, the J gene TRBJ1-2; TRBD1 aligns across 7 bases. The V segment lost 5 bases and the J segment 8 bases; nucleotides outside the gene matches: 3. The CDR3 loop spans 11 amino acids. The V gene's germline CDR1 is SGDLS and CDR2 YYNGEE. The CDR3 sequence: CASRDRDGYTF. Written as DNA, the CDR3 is TGTGCCAGCAGAGACAGGGACGGCTACACCTTC.

This CDR3 is CASSEWNFGTGLSYNEQFF. Here the CDR3 DNA reads TGTGCCAGCAGTGAATGGAATTTTGGGACAGGGCTTTCCTACAATGAGCAGTTCTTC. The chain has TRBV6-1 and TRBJ2-1; 9 bases line up with TRBD1. Per germline, CDR1 MNHNS and CDR2 SASEGT. This CDR3 comprises 19 residues. With V trimmed by 2 bases and J by 1 base, 12 bases remained unmatched.

CDR3 in amino acids: CASSFSQENTEAFF. The CDR3 region has the DNA TGTGCCAGCAGCTTTAGTCAGGAAAACACTGAAGCTTTCTTT. This chain connects TRBV11-1 to TRBJ1-1; D uncertain. The CDR3 spans 14 residues. Trimming stripped 3 bases from V and 2 bases from J, with 10 bases between. The germline V gene has CDR1 SGHAT and CDR2 FQDESV (reference sequence).

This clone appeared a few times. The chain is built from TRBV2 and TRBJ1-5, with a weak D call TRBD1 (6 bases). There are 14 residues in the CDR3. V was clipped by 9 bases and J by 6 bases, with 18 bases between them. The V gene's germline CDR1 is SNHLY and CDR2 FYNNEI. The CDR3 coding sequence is TGTGCCAGTATCAATCCAGGGGATAGTCAGCCCCAGCATTTT. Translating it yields CASINPGDSQPQHF.

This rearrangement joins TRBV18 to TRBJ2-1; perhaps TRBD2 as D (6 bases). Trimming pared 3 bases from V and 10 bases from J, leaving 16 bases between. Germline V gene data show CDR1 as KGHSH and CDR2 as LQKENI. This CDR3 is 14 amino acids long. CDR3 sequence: CASSPERAGREQFF. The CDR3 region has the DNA TGTGCCAGCTCACCGGAGCGGGCAGGACGGGAGCAGTTCTTC.

CDR3 region: CASSQVPGEGVTQYF. The CDR3 DNA reads TGTGCCAGCAGCCAAGTTCCTGGGGAGGGGGTGACCCAGTACTTC. V is TRBV3-1 (or the pseudogene TRBV3-2) and J is TRBJ2-5, with D perhaps matching TRBD2 (7 bases). Trimming stripped 1 base from V and 7 bases from J, with 16 bases between. From germline, CDR1 is LGHDT and CDR2 YNNKEL (reference sequence). The CDR3 has 15 amino acids.

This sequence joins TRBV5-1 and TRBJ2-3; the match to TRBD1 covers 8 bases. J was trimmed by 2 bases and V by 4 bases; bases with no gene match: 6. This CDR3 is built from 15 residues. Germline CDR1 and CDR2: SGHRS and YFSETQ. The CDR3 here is CASSPRDRYTDTQYF. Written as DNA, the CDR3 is TGCGCCAGCAGCCCGAGGGACAGGTACACAGATACGCAGTATTTT.

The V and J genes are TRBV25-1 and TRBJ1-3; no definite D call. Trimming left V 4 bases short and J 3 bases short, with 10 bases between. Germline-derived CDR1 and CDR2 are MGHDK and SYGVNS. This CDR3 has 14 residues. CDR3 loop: CASSARGYGNTIYF. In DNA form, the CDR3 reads TGTGCCAGCAGTGCCCGGGGATATGGAAACACCATATATTTT. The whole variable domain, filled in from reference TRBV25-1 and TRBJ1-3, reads EADIYQTPRYLVIGTGKKITLECSQTMGHDKMYWYQQDPGMELHLIHYSYGVNSTEKGDLSSESTVSRIRTEHFPLTLESARPSHTSQYLCASSARGYGNTIYFGEGSWLTVV.

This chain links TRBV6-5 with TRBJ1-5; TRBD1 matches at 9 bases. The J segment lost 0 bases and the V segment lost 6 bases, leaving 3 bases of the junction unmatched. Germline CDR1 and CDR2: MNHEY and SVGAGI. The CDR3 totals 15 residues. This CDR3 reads CASSQGQGSNQPQHF. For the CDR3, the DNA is TGTGCCAGCAGCCAGGGACAGGGTAGCAATCAGCCCCAGCATTTT.

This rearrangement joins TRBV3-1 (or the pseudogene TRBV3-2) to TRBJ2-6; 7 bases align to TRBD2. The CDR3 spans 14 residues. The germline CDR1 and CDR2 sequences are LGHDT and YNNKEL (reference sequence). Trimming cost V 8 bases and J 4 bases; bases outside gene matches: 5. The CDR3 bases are TGTGCCAGCGGGAGGGCGGACGGGGCCAACGTCCTGACTTTC. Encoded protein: CASGRADGANVLTF.

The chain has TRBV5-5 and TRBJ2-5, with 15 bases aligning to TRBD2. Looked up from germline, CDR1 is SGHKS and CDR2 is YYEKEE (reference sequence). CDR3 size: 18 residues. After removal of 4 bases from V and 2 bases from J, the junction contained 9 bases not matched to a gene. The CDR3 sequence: CASSPGLAGGLIQETQYF. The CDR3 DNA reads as TGTGCCAGCAGCCCGGGACTAGCGGGGGGCCTTATTCAAGAGACCCAGTACTTC.

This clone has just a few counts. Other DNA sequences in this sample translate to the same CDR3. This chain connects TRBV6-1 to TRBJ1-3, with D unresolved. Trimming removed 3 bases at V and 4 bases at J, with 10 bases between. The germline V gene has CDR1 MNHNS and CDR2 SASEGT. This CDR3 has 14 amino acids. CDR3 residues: CASSDGVSGNTIYF. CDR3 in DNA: TGTGCCAGCAGTGACGGGGTTTCGGGAAACACCATATATTTT.

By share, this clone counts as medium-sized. CDR3 amino acids: CASSASRGGQGEQFF. The DNA for the CDR3 is TGTGCCAGCAGCGCAAGCCGGGGGGGCCAGGGTGAGCAGTTCTTC. The rearrangement links TRBV11-3 to TRBJ2-1, with 8 bases that match TRBD2. CDR3 size: 15 residues. Per the germline V gene, CDR1 is SGHNT and CDR2 is YENEEA. The J segment lost 9 bases and the V segment lost 5 bases, leaving 12 bases of the junction unmatched.

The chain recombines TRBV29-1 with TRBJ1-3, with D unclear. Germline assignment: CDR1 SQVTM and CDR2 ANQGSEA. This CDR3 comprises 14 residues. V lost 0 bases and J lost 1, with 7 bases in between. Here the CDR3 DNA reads TGCAGCGTTGAAGAGGGAGGATCTGGAAACACCATATATTTT. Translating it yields CSVEEGGSGNTIYF.

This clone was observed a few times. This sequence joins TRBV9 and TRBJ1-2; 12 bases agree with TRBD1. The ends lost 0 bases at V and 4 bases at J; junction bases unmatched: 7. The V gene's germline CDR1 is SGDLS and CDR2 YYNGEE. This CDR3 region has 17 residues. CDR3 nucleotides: TGTGCCAGCAGCGTAGCCCGGGACAGGGGGCTTAGCTATGGCTACACCTTC. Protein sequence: CASSVARDRGLSYGYTF.

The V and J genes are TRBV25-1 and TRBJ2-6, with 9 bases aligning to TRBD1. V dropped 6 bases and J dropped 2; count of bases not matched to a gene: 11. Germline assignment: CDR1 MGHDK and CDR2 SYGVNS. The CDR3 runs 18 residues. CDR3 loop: CASSGKDRGYTGANVLTF. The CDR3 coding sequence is TGTGCCAGCAGCGGAAAGGACAGGGGTTACACTGGGGCCAACGTCCTGACTTTC.